This entry concerns a single TCR beta chain. Trimming pared 7 bases from V and 0 bases from J, leaving 17 bases between. Germline V gene sequence: CDR1 SGDLS, CDR2 YYNGEE. The CDR3 is 16 amino acids. These data originate in a study of T cell changes during pregnancy in multiple sclerosis. Method: immunoSEQ multiplex PCR; TCRdb's copy keeps in-frame clones and lacks some. The top ten hold less than 2.5% of the sample, which has around 88,000 clones, about 90% seen once. The sequences come from peripheral blood, collected after pregnancy. The chain employs TRBV9 and TRBJ1-3; D call uncertain. This clonotype was sampled from a female donor in good health, enrolled as a control in a pregnancy study. The CDR3 coding sequence is TGTGCCAGCGATACATCCCCAGGCCTCTCTGGAAACACCATATATTTT. Translated, it gives CASDTSPGLSGNTIYF.